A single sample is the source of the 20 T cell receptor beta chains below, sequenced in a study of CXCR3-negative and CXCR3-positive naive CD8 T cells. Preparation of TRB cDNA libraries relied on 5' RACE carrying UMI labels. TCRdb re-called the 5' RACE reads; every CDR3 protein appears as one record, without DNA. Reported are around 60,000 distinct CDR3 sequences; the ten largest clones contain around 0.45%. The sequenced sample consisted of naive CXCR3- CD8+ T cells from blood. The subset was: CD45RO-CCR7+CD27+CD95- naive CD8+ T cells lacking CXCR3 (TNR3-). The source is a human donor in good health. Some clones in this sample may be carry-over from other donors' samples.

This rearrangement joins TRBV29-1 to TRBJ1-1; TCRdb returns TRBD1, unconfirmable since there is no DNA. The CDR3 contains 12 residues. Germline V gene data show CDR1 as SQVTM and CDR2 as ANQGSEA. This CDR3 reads CSGQGQVTEAFF.

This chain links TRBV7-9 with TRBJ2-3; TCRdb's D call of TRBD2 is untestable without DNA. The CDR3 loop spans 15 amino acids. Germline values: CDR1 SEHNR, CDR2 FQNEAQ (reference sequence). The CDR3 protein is CASSRTSGGADTQYF.

CDR3 residues: CASSFQGFEQYF. This rearrangement joins TRBV28 to TRBJ2-7; as DNA is missing, the TRBD1 call by TCRdb cannot be tested. The CDR3 sequence is 12 residues long. Germline CDR1 MDHEN, CDR2 SYDVKM.

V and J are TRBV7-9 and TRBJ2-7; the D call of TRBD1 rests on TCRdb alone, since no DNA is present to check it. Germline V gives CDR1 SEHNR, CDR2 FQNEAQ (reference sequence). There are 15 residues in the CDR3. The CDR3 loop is CASSSPGQGAYEQYF.

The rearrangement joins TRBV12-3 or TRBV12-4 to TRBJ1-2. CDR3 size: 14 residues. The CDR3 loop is CASTGDEGNYGYTF.

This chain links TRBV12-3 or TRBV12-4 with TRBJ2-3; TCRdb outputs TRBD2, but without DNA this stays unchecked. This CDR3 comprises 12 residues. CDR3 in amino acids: CASSLDGRAQYF.

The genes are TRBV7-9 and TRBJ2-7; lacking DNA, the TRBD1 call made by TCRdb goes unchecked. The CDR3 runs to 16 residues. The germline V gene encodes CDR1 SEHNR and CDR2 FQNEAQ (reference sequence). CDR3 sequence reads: CASSPPGDRGPYEQYF.

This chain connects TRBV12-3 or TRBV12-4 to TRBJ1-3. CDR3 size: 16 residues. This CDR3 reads CASSFAVTHSGNTIYF.

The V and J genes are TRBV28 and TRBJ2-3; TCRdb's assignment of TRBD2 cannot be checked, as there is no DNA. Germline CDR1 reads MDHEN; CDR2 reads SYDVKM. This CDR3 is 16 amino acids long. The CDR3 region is CASTLALGGWADTQYF.

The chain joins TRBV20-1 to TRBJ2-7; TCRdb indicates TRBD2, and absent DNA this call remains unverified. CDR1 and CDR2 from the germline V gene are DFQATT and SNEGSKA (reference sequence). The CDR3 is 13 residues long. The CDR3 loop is CSAPAGEPQEQYF.

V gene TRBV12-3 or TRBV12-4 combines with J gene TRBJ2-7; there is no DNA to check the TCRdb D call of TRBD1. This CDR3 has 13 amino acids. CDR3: CASSSPGSYEQHF.

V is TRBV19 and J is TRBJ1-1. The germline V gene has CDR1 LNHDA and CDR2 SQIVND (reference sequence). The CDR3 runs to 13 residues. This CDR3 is CASRIHRGAEAFF.

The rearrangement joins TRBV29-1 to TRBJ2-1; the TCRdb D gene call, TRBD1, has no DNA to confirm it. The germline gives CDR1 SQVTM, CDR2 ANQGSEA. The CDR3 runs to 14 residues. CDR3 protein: CSVDGGDAYNEQFF.

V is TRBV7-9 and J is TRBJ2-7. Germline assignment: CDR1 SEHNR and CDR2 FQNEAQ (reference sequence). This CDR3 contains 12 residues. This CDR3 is CASSGQTYEQYF.

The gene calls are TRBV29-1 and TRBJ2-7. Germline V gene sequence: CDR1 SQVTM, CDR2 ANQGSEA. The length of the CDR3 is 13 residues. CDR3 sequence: CSVFSGGSYEQYF.

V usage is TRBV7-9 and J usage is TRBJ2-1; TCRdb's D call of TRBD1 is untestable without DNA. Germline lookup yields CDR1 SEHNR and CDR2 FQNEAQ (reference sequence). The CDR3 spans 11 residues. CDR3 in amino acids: CASSSRTERFF.

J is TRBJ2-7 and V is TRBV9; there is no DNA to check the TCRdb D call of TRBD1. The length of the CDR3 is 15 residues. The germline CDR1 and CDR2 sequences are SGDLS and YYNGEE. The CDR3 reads CASSRDDRGQGEQYF.

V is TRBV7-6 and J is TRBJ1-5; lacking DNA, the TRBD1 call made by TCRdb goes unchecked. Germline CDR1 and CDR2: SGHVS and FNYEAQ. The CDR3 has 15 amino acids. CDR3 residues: CASSEGQYSNQPQHF.

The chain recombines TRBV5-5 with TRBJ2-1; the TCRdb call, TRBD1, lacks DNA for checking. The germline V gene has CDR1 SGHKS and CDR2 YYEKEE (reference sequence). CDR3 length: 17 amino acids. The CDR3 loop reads CASSTGTPESSYNEQFF.

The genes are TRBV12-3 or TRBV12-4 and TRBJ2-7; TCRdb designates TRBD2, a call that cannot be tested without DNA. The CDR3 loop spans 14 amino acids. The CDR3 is CASSPGGAGENQYF.